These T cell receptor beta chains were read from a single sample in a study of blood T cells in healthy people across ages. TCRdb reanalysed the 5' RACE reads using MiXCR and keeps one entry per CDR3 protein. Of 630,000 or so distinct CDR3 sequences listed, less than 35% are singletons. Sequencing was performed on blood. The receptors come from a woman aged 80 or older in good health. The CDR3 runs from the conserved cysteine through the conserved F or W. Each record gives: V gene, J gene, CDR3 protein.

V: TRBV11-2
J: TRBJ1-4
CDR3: CASSSERGRREKLFF

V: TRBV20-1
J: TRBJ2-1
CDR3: CSARLFTGGDEQFF

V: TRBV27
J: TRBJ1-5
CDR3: CASSPRTGVNDQPQHF

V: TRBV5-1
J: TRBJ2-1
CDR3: CASSSTSALRNEQFF

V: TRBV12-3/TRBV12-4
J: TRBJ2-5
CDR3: CASSQTQETQYF

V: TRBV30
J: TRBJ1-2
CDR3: CAWSVRFGGYTF

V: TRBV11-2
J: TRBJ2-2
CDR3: CASSRRTSGVMAGELFF

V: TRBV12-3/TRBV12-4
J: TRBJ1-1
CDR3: CASSHWTGSRTEAFF

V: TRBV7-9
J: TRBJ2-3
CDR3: CASSWDSQGTDTQYF

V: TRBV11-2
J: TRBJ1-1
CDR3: CASSLYGGGVMNTEAFF

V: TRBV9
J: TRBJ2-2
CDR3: CASSVVSGTGELFF

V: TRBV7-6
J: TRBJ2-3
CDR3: CASSLAGRTDMQYF

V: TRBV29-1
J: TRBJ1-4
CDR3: CSVESANRKLFF

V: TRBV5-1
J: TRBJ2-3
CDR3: CASSLMGQGALDTQYF

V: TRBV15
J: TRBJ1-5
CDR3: CATSKGVGNQPQHF

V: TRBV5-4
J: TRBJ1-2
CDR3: CASSLSQGQGYGYTF

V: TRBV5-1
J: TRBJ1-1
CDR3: CASSLSGADTEAFF

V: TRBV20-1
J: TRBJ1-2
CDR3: CSASDGLEDGYTF

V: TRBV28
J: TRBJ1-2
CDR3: CAGRQGSLSGYTF

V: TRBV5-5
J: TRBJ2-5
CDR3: CASRRGTRLGETQYF

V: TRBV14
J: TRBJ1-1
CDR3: CASNPEGAVEGLMNTEAFF

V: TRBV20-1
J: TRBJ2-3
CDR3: CSALTSGVLGGKDTQYF

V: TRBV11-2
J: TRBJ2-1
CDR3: CASSLQWEGTYNEQFF

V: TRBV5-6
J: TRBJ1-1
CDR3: CASSLYGLNTEAFF

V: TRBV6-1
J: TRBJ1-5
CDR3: CASSESSRGQPQHF

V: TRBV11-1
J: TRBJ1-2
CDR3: CASSMVAGTYGYTF

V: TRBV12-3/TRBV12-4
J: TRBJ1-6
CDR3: CASSLGGQGLWSPLHF

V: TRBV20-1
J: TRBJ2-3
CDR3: CSASSYKNLAGGTDTQYF

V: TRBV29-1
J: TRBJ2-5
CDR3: CSSQRRPGETQYF

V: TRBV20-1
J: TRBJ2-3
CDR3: CSARVTGSDTQYF

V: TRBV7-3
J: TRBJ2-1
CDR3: CASSLTDRRDNNNEQFF

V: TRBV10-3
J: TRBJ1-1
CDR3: CAISRQELNTEAFF

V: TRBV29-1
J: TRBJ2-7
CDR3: CSVSVAGRGNEQYF

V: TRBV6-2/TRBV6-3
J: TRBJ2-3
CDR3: CASRSAGVADMQYF

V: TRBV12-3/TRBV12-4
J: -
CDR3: CASSSGGQGGHEQYF